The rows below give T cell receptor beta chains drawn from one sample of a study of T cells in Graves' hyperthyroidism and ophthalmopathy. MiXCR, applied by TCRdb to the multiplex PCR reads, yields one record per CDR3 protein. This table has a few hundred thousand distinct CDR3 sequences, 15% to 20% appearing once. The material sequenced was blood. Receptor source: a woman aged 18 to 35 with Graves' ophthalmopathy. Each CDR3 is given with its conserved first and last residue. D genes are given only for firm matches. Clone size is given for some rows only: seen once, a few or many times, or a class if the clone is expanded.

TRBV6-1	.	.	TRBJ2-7	TGTGCCAGCAGTGACCAGGGGCTACCCTACGAGCAGTACTTC	CASSDQGLPYEQYF
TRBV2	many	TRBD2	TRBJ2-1	TGTGCCAGCAGTGTCCCACCCGGACTAGCGGATTCCTACAATGAGCAGTTCTTC	CASSVPPGLADSYNEQFF
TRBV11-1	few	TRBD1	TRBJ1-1	TGTGCCAGCAGCTTAGTCGGACAGGGGAAAGCTTTCTTT	CASSLVGQGKAFF
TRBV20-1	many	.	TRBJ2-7	TGCAGTGCTAGAGTTTGGGACTCCGCCTACGAGCAGTACTTC	CSARVWDSAYEQYF
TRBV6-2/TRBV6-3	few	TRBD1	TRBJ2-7	TGTGCCAGCAGTCCCCCCGGTGGACAGGGGGCGAAATACGAGCAGTACTTC	CASSPPGGQGAKYEQYF
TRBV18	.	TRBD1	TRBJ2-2	TGTGCCAGCTCACCACCCGACAGGGTGGTCCCCGGGGAGCTGTTTTTT	CASSPPDRVVPGELFF
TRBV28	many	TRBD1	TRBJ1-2	TGTGCCAGCAGGGTTGACAGGGACTATGGCTACACCTTC	CASRVDRDYGYTF
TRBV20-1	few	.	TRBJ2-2	TGCAGTGCTAGTCCGAGTGCCTTCGCCGGGGAGCTGTTTTTT	CSASPSAFAGELFF
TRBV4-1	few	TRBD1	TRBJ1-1	TGCGCCAGCAGCGCCCAGGGACAGGGGTTCGGAGAAGCTTTCTTT	CASSAQGQGFGEAFF
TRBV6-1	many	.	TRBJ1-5	TGTGCCAGCAGTGACTCCGGGGCCTTTGGCCTTTCCAATCAGCCCCAGCATTTT	CASSDSGAFGLSNQPQHF
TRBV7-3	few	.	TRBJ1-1	TGTGCCAGCAGCTTAGGACCCCCGCTGAAATTGAACACTGAAGCTTTCTTT	CASSLGPPLKLNTEAFF
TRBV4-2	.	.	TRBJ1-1	TGTGCCAGTCAGCCCAGAACAGGGAACACTGAAGCTTTCTTT	CASQPRTGNTEAFF
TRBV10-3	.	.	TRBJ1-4	TGTGCCATCAGTGGGATGGAGGGAGAAAAACTGTTTTTT	CAISGMEGEKLFF
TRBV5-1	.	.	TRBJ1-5	TGCGCCAGCAGCCCCGAGGGAGGGGGTAGCAATCAGCCCCAGCATTTT	CASSPEGGGSNQPQHF
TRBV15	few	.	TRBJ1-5	TGTGCCACCAGCAGAGATGGTAGTACTAGCAATCAGCCCCAGCATTTT	CATSRDGSTSNQPQHF
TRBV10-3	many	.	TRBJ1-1	TGTGCCATCAGTGAGGGCGCCGCGGGGTTGAACACTGAAGCTTTCTTT	CAISEGAAGLNTEAFF
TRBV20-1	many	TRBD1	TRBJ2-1	TGCAGTGCCAATAGGGACGACAGGGGGCGCGGTGAGCAGTTCTTC	CSANRDDRGRGEQFF
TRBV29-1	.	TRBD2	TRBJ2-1	TGCAGCGTTTATGGACTAGCGGGAGTACATGAGCAGTTCTTC	CSVYGLAGVHEQFF
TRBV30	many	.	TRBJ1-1	TGTGCCTGGAGTGTACAACGGCCAGGCTACTATATGAACACTGAAGCTTTCTTT	CAWSVQRPGYYMNTEAFF
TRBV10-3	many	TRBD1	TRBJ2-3	TGTGCCATCAGTGAAATGCAGGGGGGCACAGATACGCAGTATTTT	CAISEMQGGTDTQYF
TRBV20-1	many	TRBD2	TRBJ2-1	TGCAGTGCTAGAGCGAAGCGGGAGACCACCTACTACAATGAGCAGTTCTTC	CSARAKRETTYYNEQFF
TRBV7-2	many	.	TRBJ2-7	TGTGCCAGCAGCTCGGATCTCGGACCCTACGAGCAGTACTTC	CASSSDLGPYEQYF
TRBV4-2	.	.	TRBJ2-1	TGTGCCAGCAGCCAAGAAACAGGGGGGGTCAACGAGCAGTTCTTC	CASSQETGGVNEQFF
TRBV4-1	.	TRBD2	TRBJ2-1	TGCGCCAGCAGCCTCCTAGCGGAGATGAGCTCCTACAATGAGCAGTTCTTC	CASSLLAEMSSYNEQFF
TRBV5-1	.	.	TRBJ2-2	TGCGCCAGCAGCTTGAGACAAGGGCAGACCGGGGAGCTGTTTTTT	CASSLRQGQTGELFF
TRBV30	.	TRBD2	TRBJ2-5	TGTGCCTGGAGTTCCATTCGGACTAGCGGGAGGAGGAAACAGACCCAGTACTTC	CAWSSIRTSGRRKQTQYF
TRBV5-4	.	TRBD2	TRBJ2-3	TGTGCCAGCAGCTATGTGGTCGGGGGGGCGACAGATACGCAGTATTTT	CASSYVVGGATDTQYF
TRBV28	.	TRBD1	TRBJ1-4	TGTGCCACCGGACAGGGGAGGGATGAAAAACTGTTTTTT	CATGQGRDEKLFF
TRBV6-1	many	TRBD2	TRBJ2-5	TGTGCCAGCAACCCGGGACTAGCGGGAGGTTCGGAGACCCAGTACTTC	CASNPGLAGGSETQYF
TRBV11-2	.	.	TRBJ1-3	TGTGCCAGCAGCTTAAGTGGACGAAACACCATATATTTT	CASSLSGRNTIYF
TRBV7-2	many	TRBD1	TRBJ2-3	TGTGCCAGCAGCTTAGTTGGGACAGCCACAGATACGCAGTATTTT	CASSLVGTATDTQYF
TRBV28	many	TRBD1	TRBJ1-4	TGTGCCAGCAGCCAGGACAGGGGGGATGAAAAACTGTTTTTT	CASSQDRGDEKLFF
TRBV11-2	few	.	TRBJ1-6	TGTGCCAGCACCTCGAGGAGGTCCTATAATTCACCCCTCCACTTT	CASTSRRSYNSPLHF
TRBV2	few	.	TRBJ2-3	TGTGCCAGCAGGCGCGGGCCCTTTTTCAGGGATACGCAGTATTTT	CASRRGPFFRDTQYF
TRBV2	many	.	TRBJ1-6	TGTGCCAGCACCATTACAGAGGACGGTTCACCCCTCCACTTT	CASTITEDGSPLHF
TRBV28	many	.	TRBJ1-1	TGTGCCAGCAGTTACCCTTCGGACACTGAAGCTTTCTTT	CASSYPSDTEAFF
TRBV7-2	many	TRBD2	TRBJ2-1	TGTGCCAGCAGCACTAGCGGGGGTTATGAGCAGTTCTTC	CASSTSGGYEQFF
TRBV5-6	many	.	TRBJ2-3	TGTGCCAGCAGCTTGTCACATACGCAGTATTTT	CASSLSHTQYF
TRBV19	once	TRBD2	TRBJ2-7	TGTGCCAGTAGTCCTATCCGGGAGGGGTCTTACGAGCAGTACTTC	CASSPIREGSYEQYF
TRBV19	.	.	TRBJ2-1	TGTGCCAGTAGTATAGTCCGTGGCCTAAATGCGGGCAATGAGCAGTTCTTC	CASSIVRGLNAGNEQFF
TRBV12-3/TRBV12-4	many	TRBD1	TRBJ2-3	TGTGCCAGCAGTTCCAGGGGGCTAAGCACAGATACGCAGTATTTT	CASSSRGLSTDTQYF
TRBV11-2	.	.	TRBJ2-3	TGTGCCAGCAGCTTAGTTCTTGCATGTGATACGCAGTATTTT	CASSLVLACDTQYF
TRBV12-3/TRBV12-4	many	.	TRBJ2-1	TGTGCCAGCAGTGAAATACCGGGATTCCGAGCCAATGAGCAGTTCTTC	CASSEIPGFRANEQFF
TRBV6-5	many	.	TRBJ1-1	TGTGCCAGCAGTTACTGGGACGATGGTGGACTAGAAGCTTTCTTT	CASSYWDDGGLEAFF
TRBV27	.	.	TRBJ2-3	TGTGCCAGCAGTTTATTGGGCATTAGCGGAACAGATACGCAGTATTTT	CASSLLGISGTDTQYF
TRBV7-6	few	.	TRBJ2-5	TGTGCCAGCAGCCAAAGGGCCTCACCCCAAGAGACCCAGTACTTC	CASSQRASPQETQYF
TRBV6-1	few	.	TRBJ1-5	TGTGCCAGCATTGCAGGACCGTATAGCAATCAGCCCCAGCATTTT	CASIAGPYSNQPQHF
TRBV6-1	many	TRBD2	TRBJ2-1	TGTGCCAGCAAGGTCACCCGGGACTATTACAATGAGCAGTTCTTC	CASKVTRDYYNEQFF
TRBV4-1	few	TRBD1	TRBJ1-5	TGCGCCAGCAGCCAAGTACGGGACAGGGCTCAGCCCCAGCATTTT	CASSQVRDRAQPQHF
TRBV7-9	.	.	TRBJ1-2	TGTGCCAGCAGCCCCCCTGCAGAGGTCTATGGCTACACCTTC	CASSPPAEVYGYTF
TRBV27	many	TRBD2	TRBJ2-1	TGTGCCAGCAAAGAGCGGGAGAGCTACAATGAGCAGTTCTTC	CASKERESYNEQFF
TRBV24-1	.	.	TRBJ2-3	TGTGCCACCAGTGATAAGGACAATAGGGGGGATACGCAGTATTTT	CATSDKDNRGDTQYF
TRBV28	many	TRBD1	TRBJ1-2	TGTGCCAGCAACTCGGACAGGGGGCTTCATGGCTACACCTTC	CASNSDRGLHGYTF